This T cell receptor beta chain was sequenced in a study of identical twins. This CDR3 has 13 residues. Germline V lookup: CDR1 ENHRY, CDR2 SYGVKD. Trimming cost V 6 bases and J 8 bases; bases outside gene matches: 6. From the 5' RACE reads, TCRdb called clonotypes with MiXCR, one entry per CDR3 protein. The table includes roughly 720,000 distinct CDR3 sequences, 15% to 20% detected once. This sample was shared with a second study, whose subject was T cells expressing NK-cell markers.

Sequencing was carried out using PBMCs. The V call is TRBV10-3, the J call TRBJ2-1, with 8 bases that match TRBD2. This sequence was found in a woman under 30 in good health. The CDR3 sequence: CAISGTRRDEQFF. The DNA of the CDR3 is TGTGCCATCAGCGGGACTAGACGCGATGAGCAGTTCTTC.